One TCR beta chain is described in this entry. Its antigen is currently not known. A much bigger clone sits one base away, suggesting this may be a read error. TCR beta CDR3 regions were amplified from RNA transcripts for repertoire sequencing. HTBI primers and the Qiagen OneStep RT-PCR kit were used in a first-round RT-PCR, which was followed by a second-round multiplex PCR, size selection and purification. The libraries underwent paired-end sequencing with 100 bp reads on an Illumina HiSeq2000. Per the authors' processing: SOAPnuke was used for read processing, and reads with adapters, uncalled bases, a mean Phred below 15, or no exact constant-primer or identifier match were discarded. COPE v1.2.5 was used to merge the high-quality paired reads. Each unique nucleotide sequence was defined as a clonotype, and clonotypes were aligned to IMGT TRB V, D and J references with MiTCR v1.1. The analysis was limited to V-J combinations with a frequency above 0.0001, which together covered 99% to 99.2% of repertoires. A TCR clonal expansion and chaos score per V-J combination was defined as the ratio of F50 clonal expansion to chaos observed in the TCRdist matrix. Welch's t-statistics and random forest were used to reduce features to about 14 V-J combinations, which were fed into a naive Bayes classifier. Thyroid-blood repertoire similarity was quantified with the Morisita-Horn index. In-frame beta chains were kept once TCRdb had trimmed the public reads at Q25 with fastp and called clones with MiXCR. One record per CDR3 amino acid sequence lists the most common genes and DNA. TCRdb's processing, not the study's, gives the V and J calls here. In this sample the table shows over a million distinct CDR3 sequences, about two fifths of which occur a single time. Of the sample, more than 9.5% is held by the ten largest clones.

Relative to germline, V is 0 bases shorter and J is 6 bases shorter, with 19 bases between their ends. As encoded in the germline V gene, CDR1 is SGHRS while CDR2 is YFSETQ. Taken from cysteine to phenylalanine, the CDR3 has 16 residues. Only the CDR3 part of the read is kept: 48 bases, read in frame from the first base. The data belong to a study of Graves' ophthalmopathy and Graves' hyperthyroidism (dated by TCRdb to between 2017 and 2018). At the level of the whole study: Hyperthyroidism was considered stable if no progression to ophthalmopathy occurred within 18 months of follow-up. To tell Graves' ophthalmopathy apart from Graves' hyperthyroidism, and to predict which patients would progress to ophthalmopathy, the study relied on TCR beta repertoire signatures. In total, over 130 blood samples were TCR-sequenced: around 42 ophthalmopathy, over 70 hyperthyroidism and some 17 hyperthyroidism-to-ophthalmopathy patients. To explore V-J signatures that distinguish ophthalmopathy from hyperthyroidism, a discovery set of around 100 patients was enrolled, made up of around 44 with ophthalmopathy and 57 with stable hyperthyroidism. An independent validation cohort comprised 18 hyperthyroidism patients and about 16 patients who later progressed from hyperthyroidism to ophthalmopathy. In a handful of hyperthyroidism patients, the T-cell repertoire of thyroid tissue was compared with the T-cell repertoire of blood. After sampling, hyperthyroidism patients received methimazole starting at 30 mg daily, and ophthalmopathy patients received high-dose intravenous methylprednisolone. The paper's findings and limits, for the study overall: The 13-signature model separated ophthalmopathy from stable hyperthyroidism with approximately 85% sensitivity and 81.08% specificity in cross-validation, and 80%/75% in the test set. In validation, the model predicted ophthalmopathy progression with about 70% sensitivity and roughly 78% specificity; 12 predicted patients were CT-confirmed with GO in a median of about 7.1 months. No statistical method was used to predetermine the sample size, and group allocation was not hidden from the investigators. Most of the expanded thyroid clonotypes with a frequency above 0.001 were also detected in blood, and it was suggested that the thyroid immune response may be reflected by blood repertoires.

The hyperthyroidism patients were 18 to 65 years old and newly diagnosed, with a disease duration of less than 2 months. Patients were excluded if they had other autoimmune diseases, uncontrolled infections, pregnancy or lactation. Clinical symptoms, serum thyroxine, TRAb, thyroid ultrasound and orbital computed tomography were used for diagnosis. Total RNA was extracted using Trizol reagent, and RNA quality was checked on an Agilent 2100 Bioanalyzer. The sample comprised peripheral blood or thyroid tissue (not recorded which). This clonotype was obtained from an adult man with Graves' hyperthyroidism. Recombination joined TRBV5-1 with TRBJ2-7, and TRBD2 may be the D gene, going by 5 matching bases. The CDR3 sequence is CASSLGGIGEPCEQYF. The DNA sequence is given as TGCGCCAGCAGCTTGGGGGGTATCGGGGAGCCCTGCGAGCAGTACTTC.